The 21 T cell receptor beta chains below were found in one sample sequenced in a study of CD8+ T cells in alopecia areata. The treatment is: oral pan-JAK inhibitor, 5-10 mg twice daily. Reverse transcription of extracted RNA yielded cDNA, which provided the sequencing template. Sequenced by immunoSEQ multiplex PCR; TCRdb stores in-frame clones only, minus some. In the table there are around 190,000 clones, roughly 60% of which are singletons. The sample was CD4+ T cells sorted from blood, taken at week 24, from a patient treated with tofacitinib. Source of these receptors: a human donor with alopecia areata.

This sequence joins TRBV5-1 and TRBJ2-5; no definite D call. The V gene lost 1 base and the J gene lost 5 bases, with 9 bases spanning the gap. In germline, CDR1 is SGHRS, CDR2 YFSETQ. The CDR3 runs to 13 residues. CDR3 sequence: CASSLFPAETQYF. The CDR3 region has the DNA TGCGCCAGCAGCTTGTTTCCGGCTGAGACCCAGTACTTC.

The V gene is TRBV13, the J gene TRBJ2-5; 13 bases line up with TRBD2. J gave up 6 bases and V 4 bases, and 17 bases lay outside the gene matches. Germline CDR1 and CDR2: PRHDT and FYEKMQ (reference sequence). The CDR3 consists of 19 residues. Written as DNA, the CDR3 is TGTGCCAGCAGCTCGCCGACTAGCGGGGGGCCCAGCGAGCGGAAGACCCAGTACTTC. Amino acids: CASSSPTSGGPSERKTQYF.

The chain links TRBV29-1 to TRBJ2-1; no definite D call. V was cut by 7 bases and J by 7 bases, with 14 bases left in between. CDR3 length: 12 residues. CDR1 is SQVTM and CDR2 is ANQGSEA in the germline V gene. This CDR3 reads CSAVLLLNEQFF. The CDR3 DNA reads TGCAGCGCTGTCCTCCTACTGAATGAGCAGTTCTTC.

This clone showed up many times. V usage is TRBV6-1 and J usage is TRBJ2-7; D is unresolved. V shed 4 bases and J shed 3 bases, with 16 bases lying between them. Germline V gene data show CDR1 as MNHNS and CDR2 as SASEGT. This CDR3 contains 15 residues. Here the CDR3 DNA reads TGTGCCAGCAGTGGACAAAGGACGAACCGCTACGAGCAGTACTTC. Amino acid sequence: CASSGQRTNRYEQYF.

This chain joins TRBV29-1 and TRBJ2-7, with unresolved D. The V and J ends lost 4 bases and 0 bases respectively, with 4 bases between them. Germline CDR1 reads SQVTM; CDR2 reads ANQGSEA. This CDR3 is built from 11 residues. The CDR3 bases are TGCAGCGTTGGCAACTCCTACGAGCAGTACTTC. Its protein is CSVGNSYEQYF.

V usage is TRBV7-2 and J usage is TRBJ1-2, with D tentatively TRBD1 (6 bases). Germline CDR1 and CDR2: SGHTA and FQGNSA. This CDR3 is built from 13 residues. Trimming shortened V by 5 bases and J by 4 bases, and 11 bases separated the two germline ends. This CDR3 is CASSQGGLYGYTF. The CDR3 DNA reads TGTGCCAGCAGCCAAGGGGGTCTCTATGGCTACACCTTC.

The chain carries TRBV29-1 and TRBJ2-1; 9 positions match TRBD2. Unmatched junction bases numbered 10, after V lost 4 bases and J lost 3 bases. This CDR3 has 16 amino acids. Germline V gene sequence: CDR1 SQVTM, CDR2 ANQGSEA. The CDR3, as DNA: TGCAGCGTTGGGAAGCGGGGGGCCGCCAGCTACAATGAGCAGTTCTTC. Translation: CSVGKRGAASYNEQFF.

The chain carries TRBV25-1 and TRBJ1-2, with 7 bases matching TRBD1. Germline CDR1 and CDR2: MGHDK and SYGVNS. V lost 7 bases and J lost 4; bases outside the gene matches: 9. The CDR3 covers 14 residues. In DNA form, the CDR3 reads TGTGCCAGCACCCCCGGGACAGACATCTATGGCTACACCTTC. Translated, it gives CASTPGTDIYGYTF.

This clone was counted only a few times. CDR3 sequence reads: CASSFLGTRTYNEQFF. Here the CDR3 DNA reads TGTGCCAGCAGCTTTCTTGGGACACGGACCTACAATGAGCAGTTCTTC. This chain joins TRBV7-3 and TRBJ2-1, with D possibly being TRBD1 (6 bases). Germline values: CDR1 SGHTA, CDR2 FQGTGA. CDR3 length: 16 residues. V lost 3 bases, J lost 2 bases, and 14 bases lay in between.

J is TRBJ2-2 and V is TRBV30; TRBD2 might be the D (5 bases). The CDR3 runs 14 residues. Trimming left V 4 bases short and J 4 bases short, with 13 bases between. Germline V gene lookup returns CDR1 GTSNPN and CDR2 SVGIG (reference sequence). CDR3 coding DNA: TGTGCCTGGACGGCGGTCCGGGGCACCGGGGAGCTGTTTTTT. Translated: CAWTAVRGTGELFF.

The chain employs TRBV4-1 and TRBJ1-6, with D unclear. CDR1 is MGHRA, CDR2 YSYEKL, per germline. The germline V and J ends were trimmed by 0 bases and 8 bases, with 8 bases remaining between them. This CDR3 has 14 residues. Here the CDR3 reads CASSQDEGYSPLHF. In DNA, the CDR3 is TGCGCCAGCAGCCAAGATGAAGGGTATTCACCCCTCCACTTT.

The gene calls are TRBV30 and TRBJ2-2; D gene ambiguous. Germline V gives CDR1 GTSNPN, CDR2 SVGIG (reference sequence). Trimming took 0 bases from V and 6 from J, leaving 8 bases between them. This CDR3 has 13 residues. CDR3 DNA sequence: TGTGCCTGGAGTGTGTCGGGCCCCGGGGAGCTGTTTTTT. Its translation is CAWSVSGPGELFF.

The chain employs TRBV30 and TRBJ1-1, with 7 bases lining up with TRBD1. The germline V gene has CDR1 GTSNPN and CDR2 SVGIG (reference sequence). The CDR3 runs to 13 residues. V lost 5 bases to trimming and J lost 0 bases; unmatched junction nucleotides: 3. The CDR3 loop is CAWVDRVNTEAFF. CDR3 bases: TGTGCCTGGGTCGACAGGGTGAACACTGAAGCTTTCTTT.

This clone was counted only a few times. The CDR3 spells CASSALQGANEQYF. DNA of the CDR3: TGTGCCAGCAGTGCACTACAGGGGGCCAACGAGCAGTACTTC. The chain couples TRBV6-1 to TRBJ2-7; TRBD1 matches 9 bases. J gave up 5 bases and V 4 bases, and 6 bases lay outside the gene matches. The CDR3 runs 14 residues. CDR1 MNHNS and CDR2 SASEGT come from the germline V gene.

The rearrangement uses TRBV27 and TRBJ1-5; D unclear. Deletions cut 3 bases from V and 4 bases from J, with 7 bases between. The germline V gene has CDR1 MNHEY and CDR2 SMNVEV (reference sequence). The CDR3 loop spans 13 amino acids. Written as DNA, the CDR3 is TGTGCCAGCAGTTTGCGGCAGAATCAGCCCCAGCATTTT. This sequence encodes CASSLRQNQPQHF.

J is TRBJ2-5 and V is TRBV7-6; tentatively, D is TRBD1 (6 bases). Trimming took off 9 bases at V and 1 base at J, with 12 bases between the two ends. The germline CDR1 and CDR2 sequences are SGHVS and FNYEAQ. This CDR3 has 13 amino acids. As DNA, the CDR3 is TGTGCCAGTTCCTTGGACAGCCAAGAGACCCAGTACTTC. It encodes CASSLDSQETQYF.

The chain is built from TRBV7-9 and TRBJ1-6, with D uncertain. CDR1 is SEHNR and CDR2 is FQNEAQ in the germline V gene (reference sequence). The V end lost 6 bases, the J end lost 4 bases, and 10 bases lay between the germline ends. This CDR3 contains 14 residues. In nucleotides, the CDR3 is TGTGCCAGCAGTACCGGGAGTTATAATTCACCCCTCCACTTT. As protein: CASSTGSYNSPLHF.

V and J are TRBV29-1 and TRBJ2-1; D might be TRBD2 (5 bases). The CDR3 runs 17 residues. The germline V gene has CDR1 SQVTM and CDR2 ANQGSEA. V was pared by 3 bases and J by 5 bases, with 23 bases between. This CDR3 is CSVDRGQNLNLNNEQFF. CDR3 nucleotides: TGCAGCGTTGATCGAGGGCAGAACCTAAACTTAAACAATGAGCAGTTCTTC.

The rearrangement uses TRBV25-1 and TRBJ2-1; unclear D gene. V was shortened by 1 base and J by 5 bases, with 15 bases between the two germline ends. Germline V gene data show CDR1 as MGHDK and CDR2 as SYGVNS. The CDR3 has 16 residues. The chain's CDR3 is CASSESWGRPDNEQFF. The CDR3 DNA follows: TGTGCCAGCAGTGAATCTTGGGGTCGGCCCGACAATGAGCAGTTCTTC.

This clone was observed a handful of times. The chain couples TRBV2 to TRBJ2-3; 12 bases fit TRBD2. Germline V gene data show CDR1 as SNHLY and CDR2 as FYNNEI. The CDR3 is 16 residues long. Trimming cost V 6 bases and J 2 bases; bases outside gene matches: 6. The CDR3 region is CASRELAGGNTDTQYF. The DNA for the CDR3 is TGTGCCAGCAGAGAACTAGCGGGGGGCAACACAGATACGCAGTATTTT.

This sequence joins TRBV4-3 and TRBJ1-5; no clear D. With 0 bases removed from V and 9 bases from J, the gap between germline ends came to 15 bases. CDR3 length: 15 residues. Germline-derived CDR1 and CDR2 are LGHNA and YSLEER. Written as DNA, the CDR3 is TGCGCCAGCAGCCAAGATCTAACAAACGGTTCGCCCCAGCATTTT. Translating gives CASSQDLTNGSPQHF.